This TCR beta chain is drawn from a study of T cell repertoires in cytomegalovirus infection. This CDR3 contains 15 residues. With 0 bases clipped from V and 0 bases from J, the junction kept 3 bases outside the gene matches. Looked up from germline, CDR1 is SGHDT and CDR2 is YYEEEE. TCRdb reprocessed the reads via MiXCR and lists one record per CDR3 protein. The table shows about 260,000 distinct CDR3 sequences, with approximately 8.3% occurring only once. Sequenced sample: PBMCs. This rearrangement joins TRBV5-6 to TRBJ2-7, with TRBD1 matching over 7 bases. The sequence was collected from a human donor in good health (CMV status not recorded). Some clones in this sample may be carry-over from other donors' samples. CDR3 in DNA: TGTGCCAGCAGCTTGGGGAACAGGGGCTCCTACGAGCAGTACTTC. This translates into CASSLGNRGSYEQYF.